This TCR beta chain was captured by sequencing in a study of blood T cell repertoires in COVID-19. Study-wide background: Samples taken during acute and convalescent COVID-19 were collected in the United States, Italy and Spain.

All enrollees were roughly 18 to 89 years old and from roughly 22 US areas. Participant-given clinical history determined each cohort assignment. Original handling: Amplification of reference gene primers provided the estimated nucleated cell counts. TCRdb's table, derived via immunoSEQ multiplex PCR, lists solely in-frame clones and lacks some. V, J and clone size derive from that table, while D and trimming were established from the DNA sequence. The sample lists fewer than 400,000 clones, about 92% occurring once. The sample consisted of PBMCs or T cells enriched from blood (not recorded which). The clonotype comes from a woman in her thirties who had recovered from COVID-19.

The CDR3 DNA reads as TGTGCCTGGAGTTCCAAACCGGGACTTCCCTTCGGCGATGAGCAGTTCTTC. It is translated as CAWSSKPGLPFGDEQFF. This rearrangement joins TRBV30 to TRBJ2-1; a possible D gene is TRBD2 (6 bases). The CDR3 is 17 residues long. Looked up from germline, CDR1 is GTSNPN and CDR2 is SVGIG (reference sequence). V lost 2 bases to trimming and J lost 8 bases, with 25 bases between them.